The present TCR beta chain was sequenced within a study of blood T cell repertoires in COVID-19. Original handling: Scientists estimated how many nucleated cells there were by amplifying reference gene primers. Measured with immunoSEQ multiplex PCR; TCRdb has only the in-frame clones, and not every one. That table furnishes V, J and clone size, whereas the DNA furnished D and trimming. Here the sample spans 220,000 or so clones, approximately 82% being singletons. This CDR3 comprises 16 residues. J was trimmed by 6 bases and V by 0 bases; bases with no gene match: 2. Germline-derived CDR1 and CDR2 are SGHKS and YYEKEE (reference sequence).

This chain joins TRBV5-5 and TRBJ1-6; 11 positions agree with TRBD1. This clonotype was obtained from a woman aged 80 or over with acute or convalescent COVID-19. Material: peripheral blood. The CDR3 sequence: CASSLGGQGVNSPLHF. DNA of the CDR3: TGTGCCAGCAGCTTGGGGGGACAGGGGGTTAATTCACCCCTCCACTTT. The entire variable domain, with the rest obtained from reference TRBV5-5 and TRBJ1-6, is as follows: DAGVTQSPTHLIKTRGQQVTLRCSPISGHKSVSWYQQVLGQGPQFIFQYYEKEERGRGNFPDRFSARQFPNYSSELNVNALLLGDSALYLCASSLGGQGVNSPLHFGNGTRLTVT.